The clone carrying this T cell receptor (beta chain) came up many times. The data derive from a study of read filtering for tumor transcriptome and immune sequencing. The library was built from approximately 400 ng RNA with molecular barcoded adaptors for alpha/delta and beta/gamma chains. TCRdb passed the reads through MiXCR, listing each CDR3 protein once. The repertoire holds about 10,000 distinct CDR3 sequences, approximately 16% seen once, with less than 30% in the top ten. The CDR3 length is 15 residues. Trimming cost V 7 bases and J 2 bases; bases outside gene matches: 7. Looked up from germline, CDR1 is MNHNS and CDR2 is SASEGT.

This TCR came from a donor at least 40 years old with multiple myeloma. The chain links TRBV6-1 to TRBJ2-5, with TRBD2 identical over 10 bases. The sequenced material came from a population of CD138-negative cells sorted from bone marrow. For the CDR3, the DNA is TGTGCCAGCACGGTCCTAGCGGGGGTTCAAGAGACCCAGTACTTC. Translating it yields CASTVLAGVQETQYF.